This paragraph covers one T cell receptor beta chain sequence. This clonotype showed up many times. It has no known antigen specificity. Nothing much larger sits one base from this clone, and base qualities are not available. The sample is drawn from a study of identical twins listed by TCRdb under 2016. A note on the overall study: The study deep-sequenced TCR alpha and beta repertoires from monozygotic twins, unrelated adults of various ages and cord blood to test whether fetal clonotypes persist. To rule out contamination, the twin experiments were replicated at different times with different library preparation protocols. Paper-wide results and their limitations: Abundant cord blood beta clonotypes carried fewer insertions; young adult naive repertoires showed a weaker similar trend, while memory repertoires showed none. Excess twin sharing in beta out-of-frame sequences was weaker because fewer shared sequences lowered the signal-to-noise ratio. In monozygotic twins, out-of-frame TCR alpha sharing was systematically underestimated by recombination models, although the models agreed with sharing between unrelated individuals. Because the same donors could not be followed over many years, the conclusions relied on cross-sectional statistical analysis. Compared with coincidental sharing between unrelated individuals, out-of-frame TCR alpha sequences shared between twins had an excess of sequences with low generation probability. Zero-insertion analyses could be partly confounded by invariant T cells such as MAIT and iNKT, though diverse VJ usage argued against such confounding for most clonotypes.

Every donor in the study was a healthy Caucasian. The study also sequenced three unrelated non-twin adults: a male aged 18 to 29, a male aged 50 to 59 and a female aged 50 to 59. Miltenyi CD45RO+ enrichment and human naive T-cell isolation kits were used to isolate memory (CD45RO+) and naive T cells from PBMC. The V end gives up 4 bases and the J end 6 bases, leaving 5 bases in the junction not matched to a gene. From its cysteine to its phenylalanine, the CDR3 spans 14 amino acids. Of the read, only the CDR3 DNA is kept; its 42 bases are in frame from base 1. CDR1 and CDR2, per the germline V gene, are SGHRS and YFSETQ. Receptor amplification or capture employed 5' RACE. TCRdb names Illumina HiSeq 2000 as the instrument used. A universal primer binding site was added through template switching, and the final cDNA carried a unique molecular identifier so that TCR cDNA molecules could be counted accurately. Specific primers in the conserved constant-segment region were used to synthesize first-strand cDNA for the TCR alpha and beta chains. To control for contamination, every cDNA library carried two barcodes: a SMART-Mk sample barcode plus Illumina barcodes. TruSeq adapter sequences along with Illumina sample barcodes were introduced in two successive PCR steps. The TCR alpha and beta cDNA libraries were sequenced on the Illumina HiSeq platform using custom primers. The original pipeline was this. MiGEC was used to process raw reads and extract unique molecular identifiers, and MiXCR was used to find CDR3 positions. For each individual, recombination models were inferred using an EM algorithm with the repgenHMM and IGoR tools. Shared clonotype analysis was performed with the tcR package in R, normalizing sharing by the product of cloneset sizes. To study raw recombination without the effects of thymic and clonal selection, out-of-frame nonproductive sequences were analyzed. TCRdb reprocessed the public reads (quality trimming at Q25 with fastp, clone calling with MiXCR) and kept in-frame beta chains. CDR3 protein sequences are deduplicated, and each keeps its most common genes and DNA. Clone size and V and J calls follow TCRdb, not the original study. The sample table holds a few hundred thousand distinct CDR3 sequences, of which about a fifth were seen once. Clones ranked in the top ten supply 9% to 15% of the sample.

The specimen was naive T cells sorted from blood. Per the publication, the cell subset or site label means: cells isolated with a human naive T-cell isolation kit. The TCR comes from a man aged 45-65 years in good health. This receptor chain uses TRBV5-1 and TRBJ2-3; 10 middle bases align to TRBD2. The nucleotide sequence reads TGCGCCAGCAGCCCTAGCGGGGGTACGGATACGCAGTATTTT. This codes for CASSPSGGTDTQYF.